What follows are 10 T cell receptor beta chains derived from one specimen sequenced in a study of T cell repertoires in cytomegalovirus infection. Using its own MiXCR run on the reads, TCRdb lists one record per CDR3 protein. Among 350,000 to 500,000 distinct CDR3 sequences, approximately 31% were seen once, and the ten largest hold around 15%. The sequenced material came from PBMCs. The receptors come from a human donor in good health (CMV status not recorded). Some clones in this sample may be carry-over from other donors' samples.

The chain uses TRBV11-2 and TRBJ2-7, with D unclear. Trimming removed 0 bases from V and 3 bases from J, with 6 bases in between. Per the germline V gene, CDR1 is SGHAT and CDR2 is FQNNGV. This CDR3 region has 13 residues. The CDR3 here is CASSLELFYEQYF. In DNA form, the CDR3 reads TGTGCCAGCAGCTTAGAACTATTCTACGAGCAGTACTTC.

V usage is TRBV4-3 and J usage is TRBJ1-1, with 9 bases that match TRBD1. Germline trimming cut 1 base from V and 0 bases from J; bases unmatched to any gene: 6. The germline gives CDR1 LGHNA, CDR2 YSLEER. The CDR3 covers 17 residues. Here the CDR3 reads CASSQVTGGAVNTEAFF. Written as DNA, the CDR3 is TGCGCCAGCAGCCAAGTAACAGGGGGCGCCGTGAACACTGAAGCTTTCTTT.

This clonotype was counted a few times. The chain carries TRBV7-9 and TRBJ1-5; D unresolved. There are 13 residues in the CDR3. The V end lost 5 bases, the J end lost 7 bases, and 12 bases lay between the germline ends. The germline V gene encodes CDR1 SEHNR and CDR2 FQNEAQ (reference sequence). CDR3 nucleotide sequence: TGTGCCAGCAGCGACCACAAAGGACAGCCCCAGCATTTT. Translation: CASSDHKGQPQHF.

As concerns this clonotype: The junction does not match germline at one end; this may be a read error. V is TRBV7-2 and J is TRBJ1-6; TRBD1 might be the D (6 bases). Germline loops: CDR1 SGHTA, CDR2 FQGNSA. The CDR3 is made up of 19 amino acids. In DNA form, the CDR3 reads TGTGCCAGCAGCCCGTGGGGGCCAGGGCCTTTCTCTTATAATGCACCCCTCCACTTT. Protein sequence: CASSPWGPGPFSYNAPLHF.

This sequence joins TRBV7-6 and TRBJ1-2, with D perhaps TRBD1 (6 bases). Trimming shortened V by 4 bases and J by 4 bases, and 13 bases separated the two germline ends. The CDR3 is 14 amino acids. Germline V gene sequence: CDR1 SGHVS, CDR2 FNYEAQ. The CDR3 region has the DNA TGTGCCAGCAGCTCCCTAGCGGACAGCTATGGCTACACCTTC. Translated: CASSSLADSYGYTF. The full variable domain, its missing parts supplied by reference TRBV7-6 and TRBJ1-2, is GAGVSQSPRYKVTKRGQDVALRCDPISGHVSLYWYRQALGQGPEFLTYFNYEAQQDKSGLPNDRFSAERPEGSISTLTIQRTEQRDSAMYRCASSSLADSYGYTFGSGTRLTVV.

This chain joins TRBV19 and TRBJ1-5; D uncertain. Deletions cut 4 bases from V and 5 bases from J, with 9 bases between. Germline lookup yields CDR1 LNHDA and CDR2 SQIVND (reference sequence). This CDR3 has 13 residues. Here the CDR3 reads CASSTNRYQPQHF. The CDR3 nucleotides read TGTGCCAGTAGTACGAACAGATATCAGCCCCAGCATTTT.

The J gene is TRBJ1-1, the V gene TRBV27, with 7 nucleotides matching TRBD1. The CDR3 is 15 residues long. The germline CDR1 and CDR2 sequences are MNHEY and SMNVEV (reference sequence). V shed 6 bases and J 0 bases; nucleotides not matched to a gene: 7. CDR3 in DNA: TGTGCCAGCAGAGACAGGGATCTCATGAACACTGAAGCTTTCTTT. It translates to CASRDRDLMNTEAFF.

This clonotype turned up a few times. The rearrangement uses TRBV14 and TRBJ1-5; 9 bases agree with TRBD1. With V trimmed by 9 bases and J by 6 bases, 3 bases remained unmatched. CDR1 and CDR2 from the germline V gene are SGHDN and FVKESK. CDR3 length equals 12 residues. The CDR3 region is CARGTGRQPQHF. In DNA, the CDR3 is TGTGCCAGGGGGACAGGGCGTCAGCCCCAGCATTTT.

In its sample, this clonotype was seen many times. The chain carries TRBV11-2 and TRBJ1-5; D remains unclear. Looked up from germline, CDR1 is SGHAT and CDR2 is FQNNGV. V was clipped by 0 bases and J by 6 bases, with 9 bases between them. This CDR3 is built from 14 residues. The CDR3 reads CASSLESGIQPQHF. The CDR3 coding sequence is TGTGCCAGCAGCTTAGAATCGGGGATTCAGCCCCAGCATTTT. The variable domain in full, with the rest retrieved from reference TRBV11-2 and TRBJ1-5, is EAGVAQSPRYKIIEKRQSVAFWCNPISGHATLYWYQQILGQGPKLLIQFQNNGVVDDSQLPKDRFSAERLKGVDSTLKIQPAKLEDSAVYLCASSLESGIQPQHFGDGTRLSIL.

This clonotype was detected a few times. The chain couples TRBV7-9 to TRBJ1-1, with D perhaps matching TRBD1 (6 bases). This CDR3 is 15 amino acids long. Trimming shortened V by 5 bases and J by 9 bases, and 22 bases separated the two germline ends. In germline, CDR1 is SEHNR, CDR2 FQNEAQ (reference sequence). Here the CDR3 reads CASSPRTAAQDQAFF. The DNA for the CDR3 is TGTGCCAGCAGCCCGCGGACAGCCGCCCAGGATCAAGCTTTCTTT.